The present entry profiles one T cell receptor (beta chain) with its context. One base away lies a much larger clone, so this may be a sequencing read error. CDR1 is SGDLS, CDR2 YYNGEE, per germline. CDR3 size: 14 residues. MiXCR, run by TCRdb on the 5' RACE reads, gives a single entry per CDR3 protein. There are 7,500 to 10,000 distinct CDR3 sequences in the sample; 25% occur only once, and about 3.2% lies in the top ten. The sorted Tregs were CD4+CD25+CD127-/low cells. Specimen: Tregs sorted from blood. This chain uses TRBV9 with TRBJ2-1; D is ambiguous. This TCR was recovered from a female donor with breast cancer. The CDR3 is CASSVGSSYNERFF. CDR3 nucleotides: TGTGCCAGCAGCGTAGGGAGTTCCTACAATGAGCGGTTCTTC.